One and the same sample provided the 29 T cell receptor beta chains below, sequenced in a study of beta chain features in type 1 diabetes. Investigators reverse transcribed all isolated RNA, so they sequenced expressed TCRB transcripts. Method: immunoSEQ multiplex PCR; TCRdb's copy keeps in-frame clones and lacks some. The sample contains under 950,000 clones, 17% of which appear only once. The specimen sequenced was naive CD4+ T cells from blood. All receptors derive from a woman in her late teens or twenties in good health.

There are a few counts of this clone. V and J are TRBV15 and TRBJ1-2, with D possibly matching TRBD1 (5 bases). The CDR3 covers 15 residues. V was pared by 0 bases and J by 4 bases, with 12 bases between. Germline CDR1 LNHNV, CDR2 YYDKDF (reference sequence). The CDR3 region has the DNA TGTGCCACCAGCAGAGATGTCGGGGCTCGCTATGGCTACACCTTC. Translated, it gives CATSRDVGARYGYTF.

This clone was seen a handful of times. The chain combines TRBV7-2 with TRBJ2-4; D not certain. This CDR3 is built from 13 residues. Trimming took 1 base from V and 7 from J, leaving 8 bases between them. Germline CDR1 and CDR2: SGHTA and FQGNSA. The CDR3 sequence: CASSLDLGNIQYF. For the CDR3, the DNA is TGTGCCAGCAGCTTAGATCTCGGCAACATTCAGTACTTC.

This clone has just a few counts. The CDR3 sequence: CASSLAHGPRDYGYTF. CDR3 DNA: TGTGCCAGCAGCTTAGCTCATGGCCCCCGGGACTATGGCTACACCTTC. V usage is TRBV7-2 and J usage is TRBJ1-2; D gene uncertain. The CDR3 spans 16 residues. CDR1 SGHTA and CDR2 FQGNSA come from the germline V gene. V was pared by 0 bases and J by 3 bases, with 14 bases between.

The V call is TRBV15, the J call TRBJ1-2; D gene uncertain. V gave up 1 base and J gave up 3 bases, with 9 bases separating them. CDR1 is LNHNV, CDR2 YYDKDF, per germline (reference sequence). CDR3 length: 14 amino acids. CDR3 protein: CATSRVDGYYGYTF. The CDR3 coding sequence is TGTGCCACCAGCAGAGTTGACGGCTACTATGGCTACACCTTC. The complete variable domain, with remaining parts taken from reference TRBV15 and TRBJ1-2, reads DAMVIQNPRYQVTQFGKPVTLSCSQTLNHNVMYWYQQKSSQAPKLLFHYYDKDFNNEADTPDNFQSRRPNTSFCFLDIRSPGLGDTAMYLCATSRVDGYYGYTFGSGTRLTVV.

This clone showed up just a few times. The genes are TRBV5-1 and TRBJ2-7, with D tentatively TRBD1 or TRBD2 (5 bases each). The CDR3 has 12 residues. Looked up from germline, CDR1 is SGHRS and CDR2 is YFSETQ. Deletions cut 3 bases from V and 5 bases from J, with 9 bases between. CDR3 sequence: CASSWGMNEQYF. The CDR3 DNA reads TGCGCCAGCAGCTGGGGGATGAACGAGCAGTACTTC. The full variable domain, rest sourced from reference TRBV5-1 and TRBJ2-7, is KAGVTQTPRYLIKTRGQQVTLSCSPISGHRSVSWYQQTPGQGLQFLFEYFSETQRNKGNFPGRFSGRQFSNSRSEMNVSTLELGDSALYLCASSWGMNEQYFGPGTRLTVT.

V is TRBV7-9 and J is TRBJ2-4; the D call may be TRBD1 or TRBD2 (5 bases each). The CDR3 has 15 residues. V gave up 1 base and J gave up 1 base, with 8 bases separating them. Germline V CDR1 and CDR2: SEHNR, FQNEAQ (reference sequence). The CDR3 coding sequence is TGTGCCAGCAGCTTAGTTGGGGGTGCCAAAAACATTCAGTACTTC. Its translation is CASSLVGGAKNIQYF.

The table lists this clone with a few counts. The chain carries TRBV7-9 and TRBJ2-7, with unresolved D. Deletions cut 5 bases from V and 3 bases from J, with 14 bases between. The CDR3 runs 14 residues. Germline V gene lookup returns CDR1 SEHNR and CDR2 FQNEAQ (reference sequence). This CDR3 reads CASSPTLGFYEQYF. The CDR3 DNA is TGTGCCAGCAGCCCTACGTTGGGGTTCTACGAGCAGTACTTC.

This clone turned up a few times. The chain joins TRBV6-6 to TRBJ1-4, with no clear D. Per germline, CDR1 MNHNY and CDR2 SVGAGI (reference sequence). The CDR3 spans 10 residues. Between the trimmed V and J ends, which lost 5 bases and 5 bases, there was a span of 0 bases. The CDR3 region has the DNA TGTGCCAGCAGTAATGAAAAACTGTTTTTT. Protein: CASSNEKLFF.

The genes are TRBV7-3 and TRBJ2-3; D is undetermined. Germline assignment: CDR1 SGHTA and CDR2 FQGTGA. V was clipped by 5 bases and J by 5 bases, with 23 bases between them. This CDR3 is 17 amino acids long. CDR3 in DNA: TGTGCCAGCAGCCCGATTGGGCGGAACTATGATCGAGATACGCAGTATTTT. Protein: CASSPIGRNYDRDTQYF. The entire variable domain, with the rest obtained from reference TRBV7-3 and TRBJ2-3, is as follows: GAGVSQTPSNKVTEKGKYVELRCDPISGHTALYWYRQSLGQGPEFLIYFQGTGAADDSGLPNDRFFAVRPEGSVSTLKIQRTERGDSAVYLCASSPIGRNYDRDTQYFGPGTRLTVL.

This clone came up a few times. This rearrangement joins TRBV27 to TRBJ2-7; TRBD2 might be the D (6 bases). V lost 5 bases and J 2 bases, leaving 16 bases between the germline ends. Germline V gene data show CDR1 as MNHEY and CDR2 as SMNVEV (reference sequence). The CDR3 spans 15 residues. CDR3 amino acids: CASSLYGGEAYEQYF. As DNA, the CDR3 is TGTGCCAGCAGTCTTTATGGTGGGGAGGCCTACGAGCAGTACTTC.

The chain combines TRBV18 with TRBJ2-1; D unresolved. This CDR3 is built from 14 residues. The germline V gene has CDR1 KGHSH and CDR2 LQKENI. Trimming shortened V by 6 bases and J by 0 bases, and 9 bases separated the two germline ends. The CDR3 loop is CASSTRSSYNEQFF. CDR3 nucleotides: TGTGCCAGCTCGACACGAAGCTCCTACAATGAGCAGTTCTTC.

The rearrangement uses TRBV5-5 and TRBJ2-5; D ambiguous. Germline V gene lookup returns CDR1 SGHKS and CDR2 YYEKEE (reference sequence). V was clipped by 1 base and J by 1 base, with 5 bases between them. The CDR3 sequence is 13 residues long. CDR3: CASSLFPQETQYF. The CDR3 DNA sequence: TGTGCCAGCAGCTTGTTCCCCCAAGAGACCCAGTACTTC.

CDR3 sequence: CASTRNSRGTDTQYF. CDR3 in DNA: TGTGCCAGCACCAGAAATTCCAGGGGCACAGATACGCAGTATTTT. The chain links TRBV2 to TRBJ2-3, with D perhaps TRBD1 (5 bases). CDR1 is SNHLY and CDR2 is FYNNEI in the germline V gene. The V end lost 7 bases, the J end lost 1 base, and 15 bases lay between the germline ends. The CDR3 loop spans 15 amino acids.

This chain links TRBV28 with TRBJ2-1; 10 bases are shared with TRBD2. This CDR3 contains 14 residues. Germline CDR1 and CDR2: MDHEN and SYDVKM. Trimming cost V 5 bases and J 7 bases; bases outside gene matches: 5. The CDR3, as DNA: TGTGCCAGCAGTAGCGGGAGGGTTAGGAATGAGCAGTTCTTC. Its protein product is CASSSGRVRNEQFF.

V and J are TRBV29-1 and TRBJ1-5; 8 bases map to TRBD1. V lost 6 bases and J lost 5; bases outside the gene matches: 9. This CDR3 spans 14 amino acids. Germline CDR1 is SQVTM and CDR2 is ANQGSEA. The CDR3 DNA is TGCAGCGTGGCAGGGGGGACAGGAGATCAGCCCCAGCATTTT. It encodes CSVAGGTGDQPQHF. Using reference TRBV29-1 and TRBJ1-5 for the parts outside the CDR3, the full variable domain is SAVISQKPSRDICQRGTSLTIQCQVDSQVTMMFWYRQQPGQSLTLIATANQGSEATYESGFVIDKFPISRPNLTFSTLTVSNMSPEDSSIYLCSVAGGTGDQPQHFGDGTRLSIL.

This clone has a handful of counts. In DNA, the CDR3 is TGTGCCAGCAGCTTTGTAAGCGGGAGTATGTTCGGTGAGCAGTTCTTC. Amino acid sequence: CASSFVSGSMFGEQFF. The chain links TRBV7-2 to TRBJ2-1, with 8 bases matching TRBD2. The V gene's germline CDR1 is SGHTA and CDR2 FQGNSA. There are 16 residues in the CDR3. Unmatched junction bases numbered 13, after V lost 3 bases and J lost 9 bases.

The J gene is TRBJ2-1, the V gene TRBV28; 11 bases fit TRBD2. There are 15 residues in the CDR3. J was trimmed by 6 bases and V by 11 bases; bases with no gene match: 12. The germline V gene has CDR1 MDHEN and CDR2 SYDVKM. The CDR3 DNA follows: TGTGCCGGCTCGAAAGGGACTAGCGGCTCCAATGAGCAGTTCTTC. Protein product: CAGSKGTSGSNEQFF.

In this sample, this clone turned up a few times. Other DNA sequences of this sample code for an identical CDR3. J is TRBJ2-5 and V is TRBV18; D possibly corresponds to TRBD2 (6 bases). CDR1 and CDR2 (germline): KGHSH, LQKENI. V dropped 3 bases and J dropped 5 bases, with 7 bases sitting between them. This CDR3 has 12 residues. The CDR3 region has the DNA TGTGCCAGCTCACCGAGCGGGGAGACCCAGTACTTC. It specifies CASSPSGETQYF.

This clone came up a few times. The J gene is TRBJ2-7, the V gene TRBV15; D not resolved. The CDR3 extends over 14 amino acids. Per germline, CDR1 LNHNV and CDR2 YYDKDF (reference sequence). Trimming left V 0 bases short and J 4 bases short, with 10 bases between. The CDR3 DNA follows: TGTGCCACCAGCAGAGATTTGGATAGATACGAGCAGTACTTC. Translation: CATSRDLDRYEQYF.

V is TRBV7-2 and J is TRBJ2-1; 7 nucleotides align to TRBD2. Germline V gene lookup returns CDR1 SGHTA and CDR2 FQGNSA. Trimming cost V 4 bases and J 4 bases; bases outside gene matches: 4. This CDR3 comprises 14 residues. CDR3 nucleotides: TGTGCCAGCAGCTACGCCGGGAGGTACAATGAGCAGTTCTTC. This gives the protein CASSYAGRYNEQFF. The variable domain in full, completed from reference TRBV7-2 and TRBJ2-1, reads GAGVSQSPSNKVTEKGKDVELRCDPISGHTALYWYRQSLGQGLEFLIYFQGNSAPDKSGLPSDRFSAERTGGSVSTLTIQRTQQEDSAVYLCASSYAGRYNEQFFGPGTRLTVL.

Only a few counts were recorded for this clone. The J gene is TRBJ2-7, the V gene TRBV7-2; 8 nucleotides line up with TRBD2. The CDR3 has 15 residues. J was trimmed by 3 bases and V by 3 bases; bases with no gene match: 7. Germline loops: CDR1 SGHTA, CDR2 FQGNSA. CDR3 sequence reads: CASSFLAGMNYEQYF. The DNA of the CDR3 is TGTGCCAGCAGCTTCCTAGCGGGCATGAACTACGAGCAGTACTTC.

The chain has TRBV7-9 and TRBJ2-1; D ambiguous. This CDR3 has 15 amino acids. With 1 base removed from V and 5 bases from J, the gap between germline ends came to 12 bases. The germline V gene encodes CDR1 SEHNR and CDR2 FQNEAQ (reference sequence). DNA of the CDR3: TGTGCCAGCAGCTTAGTTCTTCGTAAACACAATGAGCAGTTCTTC. Protein sequence: CASSLVLRKHNEQFF.

The V call is TRBV11-1, the J call TRBJ2-2, with 9 bases identical to TRBD1. The CDR3 is 14 residues long. In germline, CDR1 is SGHAT, CDR2 FQDESV (reference sequence). The J segment lost 5 bases and the V segment lost 6 bases, leaving 4 bases of the junction unmatched. The CDR3 coding sequence is TGTGCCAGCAGTGGGACAGGGAAGACCGGGGAGCTGTTTTTT. It yields the protein CASSGTGKTGELFF.

This clone has more than one count but fewer than ten. The chain links TRBV5-4 to TRBJ1-2; no clear D. Germline V gene lookup returns CDR1 SGHNT and CDR2 YYREEE (reference sequence). This CDR3 contains 13 residues. The V end lost 2 bases, the J end lost 8 bases, and 13 bases lay between the germline ends. CDR3 DNA: TGTGCCAGCAGCTTCGCACAGAGACCCGGCTACACCTTC. Amino acid sequence: CASSFAQRPGYTF.

There are a few counts of this clone. The V and J genes are TRBV28 and TRBJ2-1; D unresolved. V lost 10 bases and J 6 bases, leaving 10 bases between the germline ends. This CDR3 contains 11 residues. CDR1 MDHEN and CDR2 SYDVKM come from the germline V gene. In DNA form, the CDR3 reads TGTGCCATCGAGACGGGCAATGAGCAGTTCTTC. Protein product: CAIETGNEQFF.

This clone was seen a handful of times. V is TRBV13 and J is TRBJ2-1; 9 bases match TRBD2. Germline CDR1 is PRHDT and CDR2 is FYEKMQ (reference sequence). The CDR3 runs to 17 residues. The V segment lost 5 bases and the J segment 3 bases; nucleotides outside the gene matches: 11. The CDR3 nucleotides read TGTGCCAGCAGCCCCCTCACCGGGACTAGCAGCTACAATGAGCAGTTCTTC. Protein sequence: CASSPLTGTSSYNEQFF.

This clone has just one count. In DNA form, the CDR3 reads TGTGCCAGCCGTCGCTTAACCGGAAACACCATATATTTT. Translated, it gives CASRRLTGNTIYF. The genes are TRBV27 and TRBJ1-3; D is uncertain. This CDR3 is 13 amino acids long. Between the trimmed V and J ends, which lost 8 bases and 4 bases, there was a span of 12 bases. The germline V gene encodes CDR1 MNHEY and CDR2 SMNVEV (reference sequence).

This clone was found a few times. The rearrangement links TRBV7-3 to TRBJ1-1, with D possibly TRBD1 on 5 matching bases. Trimming removed 1 base from V and 1 base from J, with 19 bases in between. CDR1 and CDR2 from the germline V gene are SGHTA and FQGTGA. CDR3 length equals 18 residues. CDR3 sequence reads: CASSLRRTQRGGNTEAFF. The CDR3 DNA follows: TGTGCCAGCAGCTTAAGACGTACCCAGAGGGGCGGGAACACTGAAGCTTTCTTT.

This clone turned up a few times. CDR3 sequence: CASSHAGSYGYTF. The CDR3 DNA reads TGTGCCAGCAGCCATGCGGGGTCCTATGGCTACACCTTC. V is TRBV7-3 and J is TRBJ1-2; no reliable D call. This CDR3 has 13 amino acids. The V end lost 5 bases, the J end lost 4 bases, and 11 bases lay between the germline ends. The germline V gene has CDR1 SGHTA and CDR2 FQGTGA.